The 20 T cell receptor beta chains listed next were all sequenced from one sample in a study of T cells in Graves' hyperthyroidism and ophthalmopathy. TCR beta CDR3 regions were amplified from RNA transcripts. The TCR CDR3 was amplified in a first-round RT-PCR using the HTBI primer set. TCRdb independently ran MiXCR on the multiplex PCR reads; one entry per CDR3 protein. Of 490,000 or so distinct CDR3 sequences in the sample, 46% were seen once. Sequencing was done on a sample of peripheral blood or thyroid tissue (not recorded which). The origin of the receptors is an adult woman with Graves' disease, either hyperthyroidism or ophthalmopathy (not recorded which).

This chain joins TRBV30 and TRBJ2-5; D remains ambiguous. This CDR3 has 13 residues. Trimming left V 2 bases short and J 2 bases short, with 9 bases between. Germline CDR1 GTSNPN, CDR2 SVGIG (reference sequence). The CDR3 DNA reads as TGTGCCTGGAGTATGGGGTTTCAAGAGACCCAGTACTTC. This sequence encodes CAWSMGFQETQYF.

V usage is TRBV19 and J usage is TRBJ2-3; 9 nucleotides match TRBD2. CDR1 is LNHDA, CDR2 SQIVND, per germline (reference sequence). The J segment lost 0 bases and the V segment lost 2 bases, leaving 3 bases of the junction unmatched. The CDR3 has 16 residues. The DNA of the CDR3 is TGTGCCAGTAGTATACCCCTAGCGGGAAGCACAGATACGCAGTATTTT. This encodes CASSIPLAGSTDTQYF.

The CDR3 region is CSVGGNNEKLFF. The CDR3 DNA reads TGCAGCGTTGGGGGAAATAATGAAAAACTGTTTTTT. The genes are TRBV29-1 and TRBJ1-4; D is unresolved. Germline assignment: CDR1 SQVTM and CDR2 ANQGSEA. Trimming took off 4 bases at V and 4 bases at J, with 7 bases between the two ends. CDR3 length: 12 residues. Looking up the rest from reference TRBV29-1 and TRBJ1-4 gives the full variable domain: SAVISQKPSRDICQRGTSLTIQCQVDSQVTMMFWYRQQPGQSLTLIATANQGSEATYESGFVIDKFPISRPNLTFSTLTVSNMSPEDSSIYLCSVGGNNEKLFFGSGTQLSVL.

The CDR3 DNA follows: TGTGCCATCAGGGCGGGGGACTCCTACGAGCAGTACTTC. Translating gives CAIRAGDSYEQYF. The rearrangement uses TRBV10-3 and TRBJ2-7; 7 bases agree with TRBD2. Germline CDR1 ENHRY, CDR2 SYGVKD. The ends lost 6 bases at V and 0 bases at J; junction bases unmatched: 2. The CDR3 loop spans 13 amino acids.

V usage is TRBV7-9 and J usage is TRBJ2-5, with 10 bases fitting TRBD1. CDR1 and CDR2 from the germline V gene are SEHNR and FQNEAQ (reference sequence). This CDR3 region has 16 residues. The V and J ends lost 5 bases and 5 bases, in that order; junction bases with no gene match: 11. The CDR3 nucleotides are TGTGCCAGCAGCCCAGGGGGACAGGGGACCAGGGAGACCCAGTACTTC. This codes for CASSPGGQGTRETQYF.

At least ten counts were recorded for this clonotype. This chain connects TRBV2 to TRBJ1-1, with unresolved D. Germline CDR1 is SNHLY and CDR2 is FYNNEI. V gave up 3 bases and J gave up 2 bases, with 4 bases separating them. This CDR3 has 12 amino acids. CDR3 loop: CASSDRNTEAFF. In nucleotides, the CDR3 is TGTGCCAGCAGTGACAGAAACACTGAAGCTTTCTTT.

Here the CDR3 reads CASSLTGTAYVLTF. CDR3 sequence (DNA): TGCGCCAGCAGCTTGACAGGGACAGCCTACGTCCTGACTTTC. The gene calls are TRBV5-1 and TRBJ2-6, with 7 positions matching TRBD1. The germline CDR1 and CDR2 sequences are SGHRS and YFSETQ. The CDR3 contains 14 residues. The V and J ends lost 1 base and 11 bases, in that order; junction bases with no gene match: 6.

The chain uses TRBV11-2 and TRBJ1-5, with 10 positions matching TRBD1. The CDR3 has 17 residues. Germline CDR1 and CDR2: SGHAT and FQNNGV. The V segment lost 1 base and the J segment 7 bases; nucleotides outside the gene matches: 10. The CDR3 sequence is CASSLGPLGQGYQPQHF. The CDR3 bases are TGTGCCAGCAGCTTAGGTCCATTGGGACAGGGGTACCAGCCCCAGCATTTT.

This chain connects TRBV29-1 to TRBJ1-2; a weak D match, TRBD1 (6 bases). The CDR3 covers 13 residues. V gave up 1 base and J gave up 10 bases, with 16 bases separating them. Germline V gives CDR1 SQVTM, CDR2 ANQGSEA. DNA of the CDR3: TGCAGCGTTGAAGGGGGGGGGCGAGCCTCCTACACCTTC. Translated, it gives CSVEGGGRASYTF.

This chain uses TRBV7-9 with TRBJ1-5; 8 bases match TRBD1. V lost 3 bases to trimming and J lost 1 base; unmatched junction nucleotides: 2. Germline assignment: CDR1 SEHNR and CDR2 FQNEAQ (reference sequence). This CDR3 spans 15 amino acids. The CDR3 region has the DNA TGTGCCAGCAGCTTGCAGGGGGCGAGCAATCAGCCCCAGCATTTT. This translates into CASSLQGASNQPQHF.

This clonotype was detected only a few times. The CDR3 spells CASSGQGGSEAFF. The CDR3 DNA follows: TGTGCCAGCAGTGGACAGGGAGGGTCTGAAGCTTTCTTT. This chain joins TRBV6-5 and TRBJ1-1, with 8 bases that match TRBD1. CDR3 size: 13 residues. Trimming removed 5 bases from V and 6 bases from J; junction bases left unmatched: 5. The germline gives CDR1 MNHEY, CDR2 SVGAGI.

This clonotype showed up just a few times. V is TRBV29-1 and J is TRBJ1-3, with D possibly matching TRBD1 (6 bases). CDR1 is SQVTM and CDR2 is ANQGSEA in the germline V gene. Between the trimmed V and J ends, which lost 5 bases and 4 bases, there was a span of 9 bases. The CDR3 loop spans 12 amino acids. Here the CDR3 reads CSVRQGGNTIYF. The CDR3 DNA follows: TGCAGCGTTCGGCAGGGGGGAAACACCATATATTTT.

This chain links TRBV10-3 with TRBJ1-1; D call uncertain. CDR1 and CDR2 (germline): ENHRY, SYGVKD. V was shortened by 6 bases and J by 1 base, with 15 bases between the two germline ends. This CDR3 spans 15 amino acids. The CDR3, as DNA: TGTGCCATCAGATCTTCCCACGACAAGAACACTGAAGCTTTCTTT. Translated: CAIRSSHDKNTEAFF.

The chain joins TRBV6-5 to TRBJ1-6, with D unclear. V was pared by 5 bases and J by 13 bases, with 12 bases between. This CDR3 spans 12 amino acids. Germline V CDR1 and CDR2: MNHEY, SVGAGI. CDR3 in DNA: TGTGCCAGCAGTCGCCTGATGGGTCCCCTCCACTTT. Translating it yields CASSRLMGPLHF.

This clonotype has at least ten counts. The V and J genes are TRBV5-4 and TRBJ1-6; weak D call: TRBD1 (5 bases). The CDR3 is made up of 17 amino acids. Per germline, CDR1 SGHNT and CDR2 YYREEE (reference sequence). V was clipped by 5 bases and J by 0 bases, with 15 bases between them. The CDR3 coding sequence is TGTGCCAGCAGACGCGGGGCAGGGAGCTCCTATAATTCACCCCTCCACTTT. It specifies CASRRGAGSSYNSPLHF.

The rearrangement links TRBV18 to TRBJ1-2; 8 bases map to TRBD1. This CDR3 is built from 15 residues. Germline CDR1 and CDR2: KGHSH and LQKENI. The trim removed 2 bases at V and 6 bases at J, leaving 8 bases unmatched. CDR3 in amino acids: CASSPSPTGVDGYTF. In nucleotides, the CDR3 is TGTGCCAGCTCACCATCCCCGACAGGGGTGGATGGCTACACCTTC. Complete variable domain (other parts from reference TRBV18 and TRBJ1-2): NAGVMQNPRHLVRRRGQEARLRCSPMKGHSHVYWYRQLPEEGLKFMVYLQKENIIDESGMPKERFSAEFPKEGPSILRIQQVVRGDSAAYFCASSPSPTGVDGYTFGSGTRLTVV.

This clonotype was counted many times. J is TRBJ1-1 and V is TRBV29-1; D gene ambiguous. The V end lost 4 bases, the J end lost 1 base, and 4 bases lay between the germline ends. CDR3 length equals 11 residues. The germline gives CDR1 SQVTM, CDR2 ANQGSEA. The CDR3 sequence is CSVGTNTEAFF. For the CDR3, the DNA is TGCAGCGTTGGTACGAACACTGAAGCTTTCTTT.

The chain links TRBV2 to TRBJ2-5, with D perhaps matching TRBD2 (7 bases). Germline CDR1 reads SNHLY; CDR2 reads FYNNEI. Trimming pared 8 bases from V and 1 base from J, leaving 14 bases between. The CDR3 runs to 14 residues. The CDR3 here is CASSRGAIQETQYF. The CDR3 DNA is TGTGCCAGCTCTCGGGGGGCTATCCAAGAGACCCAGTACTTC.

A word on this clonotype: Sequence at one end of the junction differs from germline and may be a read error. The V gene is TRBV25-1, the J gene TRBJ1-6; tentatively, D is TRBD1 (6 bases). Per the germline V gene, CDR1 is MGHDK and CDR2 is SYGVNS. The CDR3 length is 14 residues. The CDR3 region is CASSLDSYNSALHF. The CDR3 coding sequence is TGTGCCAGCAGTCTGGACAGTTATAATTCAGCCCTCCACTTT.

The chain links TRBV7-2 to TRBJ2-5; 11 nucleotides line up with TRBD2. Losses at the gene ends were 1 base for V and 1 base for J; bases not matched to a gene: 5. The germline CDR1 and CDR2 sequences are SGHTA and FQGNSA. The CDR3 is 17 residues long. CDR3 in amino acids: CASSLVHSGRGQETQYF. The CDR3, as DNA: TGTGCCAGCAGCTTAGTTCATAGCGGGAGGGGCCAAGAGACCCAGTACTTC.